This T cell receptor (beta chain) was obtained from a study of T cell changes during pregnancy in multiple sclerosis. V dropped 6 bases and J dropped 0; count of bases not matched to a gene: 9. Germline V gene data show CDR1 as SGHVS and CDR2 as FQNEAQ. This CDR3 region has 16 residues. The table came from immunoSEQ multiplex PCR; TCRdb's copy has only in-frame clones and leaves some out. The table includes about 51,000 clones, 94% detected once. The chain has TRBV7-8 and TRBJ1-1; TRBD1 aligns across 8 bases. The TCR was taken from a female donor with multiple sclerosis, enrolled in a pregnancy study. The sample consisted of CD4+ T cells from peripheral blood mononuclear cells, taken in the second trimester of pregnancy. The CDR3 sequence is CASRRRQGRVNTEAFF. The DNA of the CDR3 is TGTGCCAGCAGACGTAGACAGGGGAGGGTGAACACTGAAGCTTTCTTT.